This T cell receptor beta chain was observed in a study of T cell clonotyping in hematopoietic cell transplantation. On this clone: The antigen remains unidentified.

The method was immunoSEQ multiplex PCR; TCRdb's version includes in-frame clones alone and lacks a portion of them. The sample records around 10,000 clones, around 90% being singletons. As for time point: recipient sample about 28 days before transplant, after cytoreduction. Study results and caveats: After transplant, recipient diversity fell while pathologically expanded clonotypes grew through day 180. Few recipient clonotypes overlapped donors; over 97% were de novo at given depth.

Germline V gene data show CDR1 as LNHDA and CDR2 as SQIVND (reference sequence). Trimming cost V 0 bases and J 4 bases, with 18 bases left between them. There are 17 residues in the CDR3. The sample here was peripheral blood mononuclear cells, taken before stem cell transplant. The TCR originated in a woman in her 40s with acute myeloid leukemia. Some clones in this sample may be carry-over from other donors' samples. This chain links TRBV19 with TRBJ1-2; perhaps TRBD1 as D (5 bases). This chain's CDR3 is CASSIDLMTGRTYGYTF. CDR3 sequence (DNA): TGTGCCAGTAGTATAGATCTGATGACGGGGCGCACCTATGGCTACACCTTC.